Shown below are 32 T cell receptor beta chains from a single sample sequenced in a study of T cell responses to AZD1222 COVID-19 vaccine. Profiled with immunoSEQ multiplex PCR; TCRdb holds only in-frame clones, not every one. The data hold around 100,000 clones, with 87% observed a single time. Source: peripheral blood, taken on day 0 of AZD1222 vaccination. The receptors stem from an adult in good health.

The genes are TRBV12-5 and TRBJ2-1; D is perhaps TRBD2 (6 bases). The CDR3 length is 13 residues. V gave up 6 bases and J gave up 8 bases, with 14 bases separating them. Looked up from germline, CDR1 is LGHNT and CDR2 is FRNRAP. The CDR3 DNA reads as TGTGCTAGTGGCCCGGACTACGGCCATGAGCAGTTCTTC. Its translation is CASGPDYGHEQFF.

The chain uses TRBV3-1 (or the pseudogene TRBV3-2) and TRBJ2-2; 7 nucleotides align to TRBD1. Per the germline V gene, CDR1 is LGHDT and CDR2 is YNNKEL (reference sequence). V dropped 5 bases and J dropped 5; count of bases not matched to a gene: 11. This CDR3 region has 16 residues. This chain's CDR3 is CASSSQDRANTGELFF. The CDR3 region has the DNA TGTGCCAGCAGCTCACAAGACAGGGCAAATACCGGGGAGCTGTTTTTT.

In its sample, this clone was seen a few times. The chain combines TRBV6-1 with TRBJ1-2, with D perhaps matching TRBD1 (6 bases). Per germline, CDR1 MNHNS and CDR2 SASEGT. V was trimmed by 2 bases and J by 3 bases, leaving 10 bases between them. The CDR3 is made up of 14 amino acids. The DNA for the CDR3 is TGTGCCAGCAGTGAAAGGAGGGGGGACTATGGCTACACCTTC. Translating gives CASSERRGDYGYTF.

The chain has TRBV4-2 and TRBJ2-3; weak D call: TRBD1 (6 bases). The V gene's germline CDR1 is LGHNA and CDR2 YNFKEQ. Trimming stripped 0 bases from V and 2 bases from J, with 18 bases between. The CDR3 is 18 residues long. The CDR3: CASSQDHGTRGSTDTQYF. The CDR3 bases are TGTGCCAGCAGCCAAGATCACGGGACACGAGGGTCCACAGATACGCAGTATTTT.

V is TRBV7-2 and J is TRBJ1-1; 7 bases match TRBD1. The germline gives CDR1 SGHTA, CDR2 FQGNSA. V was pared by 5 bases and J by 0 bases, with 3 bases of the junction left unmatched. This CDR3 contains 14 residues. DNA of the CDR3: TGTGCCAGCAGCGGGGGACAGATGAACACTGAAGCTTTCTTT. As protein: CASSGGQMNTEAFF.

The genes are TRBV2 and TRBJ1-5; no definite D call. There are 14 residues in the CDR3. Germline assignment: CDR1 SNHLY and CDR2 FYNNEI. Trimming stripped 6 bases from V and 1 base from J, with 10 bases between. CDR3 protein: CASRTPGSNQPQHF. The CDR3 DNA reads as TGTGCCAGCAGGACACCGGGGAGCAATCAGCCCCAGCATTTT.

CDR3 protein: CSVEERTGNEKLFF. The CDR3 DNA sequence: TGCAGCGTTGAAGAGCGGACGGGGAATGAAAAACTGTTTTTT. The chain is built from TRBV29-1 and TRBJ1-4; D call uncertain. Trimming removed 0 bases at V and 5 bases at J, with 10 bases between. Germline V gene sequence: CDR1 SQVTM, CDR2 ANQGSEA. The CDR3 runs to 14 residues.

The CDR3 nucleotides are TGTGCCAGCAGTCTATTCTCGGGTAAGGGCACTGAAGCTTTCTTT. It codes for CASSLFSGKGTEAFF. This rearrangement joins TRBV5-8 to TRBJ1-1; D not resolved. CDR1 and CDR2 from the germline V gene are SGHTS and YDEGEE. V was pared by 5 bases and J by 4 bases, with 18 bases between. There are 15 residues in the CDR3. Variable domain in full (rest from reference TRBV5-8 and TRBJ1-1): EAGVTQSPTHLIKTRGQQATLRCSPISGHTSVYWYQQALGLGLQFLLWYDEGEERNRGNFPPRFSGRQFPNYSSELNVNALELEDSALYLCASSLFSGKGTEAFFGQGTRLTVV.

The rearrangement uses TRBV4-1 and TRBJ1-6, with unresolved D. The ends were cut back, 0 bases at V and 0 bases at J, with 12 bases in the middle. CDR1 is MGHRA and CDR2 is YSYEKL in the germline V gene. The length of the CDR3 is 18 residues. CDR3 nucleotide sequence: TGCGCCAGCAGCCAAGAAGTGGTACAGAGCTCCTATAATTCACCCCTCCACTTT. Protein sequence: CASSQEVVQSSYNSPLHF.

V is TRBV10-1 and J is TRBJ2-7; a possible D gene is TRBD2 (6 bases). This CDR3 spans 16 amino acids. The germline V and J ends were trimmed by 7 bases and 2 bases, with 21 bases remaining between them. Germline V CDR1 and CDR2: WNHNN, SYGVQD (reference sequence). CDR3 loop: CASIRDSPLLPYEQYV. The CDR3 nucleotides are TGCGCCAGCATACGGGACTCTCCTCTCCTACCCTACGAGCAGTACGTC.

The CDR3 coding sequence is TGTGCCAGCAGCTTCACACGTACTAGCGACAAGTATTTT. Translated: CASSFTRTSDKYF. This chain uses TRBV7-2 with TRBJ2-3; 7 positions match TRBD2. Germline CDR1 SGHTA, CDR2 FQGNSA. The CDR3 length is 13 residues. Trimming at V came to 3 bases and at J to 13 bases, leaving 10 bases not matched to a gene.

This clone was seen a handful of times. This chain uses TRBV25-1 with TRBJ2-3, with a tentative D call TRBD2 (5 bases). This CDR3 has 14 residues. V lost 2 bases to trimming and J lost 9 bases, with 15 bases between them. Germline loops: CDR1 MGHDK, CDR2 SYGVNS. The CDR3 DNA reads as TGTGCCAGCAGTGAAGTGTCTAGCCCCCAGACGCAGTATTTT. Translating it yields CASSEVSSPQTQYF.

Notes on this clone: At one end the junction does not follow the germline gene, possibly because of a read error. The J gene is TRBJ2-3, the V gene TRBV5-1, with a possible D match to TRBD2 (5 bases). Germline-derived CDR1 and CDR2 are SGHRS and YFSETQ. There are 16 residues in the CDR3. The CDR3 coding sequence is TGTGCCAGCAGCCGAGAGATTACGGGGATCACAGATACGCAGTATTTT. Translated, it gives CASSREITGITDTQYF.

The gene calls are TRBV19 and TRBJ1-4; D is possibly TRBD1 (6 bases). With 3 bases removed from V and 3 bases from J, the gap between germline ends came to 14 bases. The CDR3 extends over 16 amino acids. In germline, CDR1 is LNHDA, CDR2 SQIVND (reference sequence). The CDR3 sequence is CASSIYGGRSNEKLFF. The CDR3 DNA sequence: TGTGCCAGTAGTATTTACGGGGGGCGGTCTAATGAAAAACTGTTTTTT. The variable domain in full, completed from reference TRBV19 and TRBJ1-4, reads DGGITQSPKYLFRKEGQNVTLSCEQNLNHDAMYWYRQDPGQGLRLIYYSQIVNDFQKGDIAEGYSVSREKKESFPLTVTSAQKNPTAFYLCASSIYGGRSNEKLFFGSGTQLSVL.

The chain is built from TRBV18 and TRBJ2-2; 8 bases line up with TRBD1. This CDR3 is built from 13 residues. With 6 bases clipped from V and 6 bases from J, the junction kept 3 bases outside the gene matches. Germline loops: CDR1 KGHSH, CDR2 LQKENI. In DNA form, the CDR3 reads TGTGCCAGCTCGACAGGGGTGGCCGGGGAGCTGTTTTTT. It encodes CASSTGVAGELFF.

The chain recombines TRBV2 with TRBJ2-3; the D gene could be TRBD1 or TRBD2 (5 bases each). The CDR3 spans 15 residues. Per the germline V gene, CDR1 is SNHLY and CDR2 is FYNNEI. Trimming took 1 base from V and 3 from J, leaving 11 bases between them. CDR3 nucleotide sequence: TGTGCCAGCAGTGAAGGGGGGTATTGGACAGATACGCAGTATTTT. Protein product: CASSEGGYWTDTQYF.

V and J are TRBV19 and TRBJ1-4; no reliable D call. Germline V lookup: CDR1 LNHDA, CDR2 SQIVND (reference sequence). The ends were cut back, 0 bases at V and 4 bases at J, with 9 bases in the middle. The length of the CDR3 is 15 residues. DNA for the CDR3: TGTGCCAGTAGTATAGAGGCCAGCGGTAATGAAAAACTGTTTTTT. Its translation: CASSIEASGNEKLFF.

V gene TRBV4-3 combines with J gene TRBJ1-5, with D unresolved. There are 13 residues in the CDR3. V was cut by 0 bases and J by 7 bases, with 7 bases left in between. Germline values: CDR1 LGHNA, CDR2 YSLEER. CDR3 DNA: TGCGCCAGCAGCCAAGAAAGGGAACAGCCCCAGCATTTT. It codes for CASSQEREQPQHF.

This clone appeared once. The chain has TRBV5-1 and TRBJ2-1, with 9 positions matching TRBD2. Germline V gene data show CDR1 as SGHRS and CDR2 as YFSETQ. The V and J ends lost 0 bases and 7 bases, in that order; junction bases with no gene match: 5. CDR3 length equals 15 residues. The CDR3 DNA reads TGCGCCAGCAGCTTGGCTAGCGGGGTACTAAATGAGCAGTTCTTC. This sequence encodes CASSLASGVLNEQFF.

The genes are TRBV12-5 and TRBJ1-2; D is uncertain. This CDR3 contains 14 residues. V lost 2 bases, J lost 2 bases, and 9 bases lay in between. CDR1 and CDR2 from the germline V gene are LGHNT and FRNRAP. CDR3 sequence (DNA): TGTGCTAGTGGTTTGTATCCGACCAACTATGGCTACACCTTC. It specifies CASGLYPTNYGYTF.

The chain carries TRBV29-1 and TRBJ2-3; perhaps TRBD2 as D (6 bases). V was trimmed by 4 bases and J by 5 bases, leaving 13 bases between them. CDR3 length: 13 amino acids. Germline assignment: CDR1 SQVTM and CDR2 ANQGSEA. The CDR3 is CSVGSGVGDTQYF. The CDR3 DNA reads TGCAGCGTTGGGTCGGGAGTGGGAGATACGCAGTATTTT.

This chain uses TRBV6-6 with TRBJ1-1; TRBD1 agrees at 8 bases. This CDR3 contains 16 residues. The V gene's germline CDR1 is MNHNY and CDR2 SVGAGI (reference sequence). The J segment lost 6 bases and the V segment lost 2 bases, leaving 11 bases of the junction unmatched. The CDR3 sequence: CASSYPIGQGAAEAFF. The CDR3, as DNA: TGTGCCAGCAGTTACCCGATTGGGCAGGGGGCAGCTGAAGCTTTCTTT.

J is TRBJ2-3 and V is TRBV27; TRBD1 matches at 8 bases. The V segment lost 2 bases and the J segment 0 bases; nucleotides outside the gene matches: 13. CDR3 length: 19 residues. The germline V gene encodes CDR1 MNHEY and CDR2 SMNVEV (reference sequence). The CDR3 DNA follows: TGTGCCAGCAGTTTAGCCAGGGGGCGTAGGTCCTGGAGCACAGATACGCAGTATTTT. It translates to CASSLARGRRSWSTDTQYF.

With respect to this clone: Other DNA sequences of this sample code for an identical CDR3. The chain carries TRBV19 and TRBJ1-2; D uncertain. The V and J ends lost 5 bases and 4 bases respectively, with 8 bases between them. This CDR3 has 12 amino acids. Per germline, CDR1 LNHDA and CDR2 SQIVND (reference sequence). Here the CDR3 DNA reads TGTGCCAGTAGTCCCGACGGCTATGGCTACACCTTC. It is translated as CASSPDGYGYTF.

This clone was counted once. The V gene is TRBV7-9, the J gene TRBJ2-1; 12 bases fit TRBD2. J gave up 8 bases and V 8 bases, and 4 bases lay outside the gene matches. The CDR3 extends over 13 amino acids. Germline CDR1 is SEHNR and CDR2 is FQNEAQ (reference sequence). Here the CDR3 reads CASRLAGDHEQFF. The CDR3 nucleotides are TGTGCCAGCCGACTAGCGGGAGACCATGAGCAGTTCTTC.

The chain has TRBV11-3 and TRBJ1-1, with D possibly TRBD1 on 5 matching bases. Germline assignment: CDR1 SGHNT and CDR2 YENEEA. Trimming stripped 6 bases from V and 3 bases from J, with 17 bases between. The CDR3 is 15 amino acids. The CDR3: CASRKTWGGDTEAFF. The CDR3, as DNA: TGTGCCAGCAGGAAAACGTGGGGGGGTGACACTGAAGCTTTCTTT.

The chain links TRBV5-6 to TRBJ2-2; D is tentatively TRBD1 or TRBD2 (5 bases each). Germline CDR1 and CDR2: SGHDT and YYEEEE. The length of the CDR3 is 15 residues. V gave up 3 bases and J gave up 4 bases, with 13 bases separating them. CDR3 region: CASSSMGPRTGELFF. CDR3 nucleotide sequence: TGTGCCAGCAGCTCAATGGGACCCCGCACCGGGGAGCTGTTTTTT.

This clone showed up just once. The chain carries TRBV25-1 and TRBJ2-5; D call uncertain. The length of the CDR3 is 13 residues. Germline lookup yields CDR1 MGHDK and CDR2 SYGVNS. V was shortened by 2 bases and J by 3 bases, with 7 bases between the two germline ends. The CDR3 sequence is CASSETIKETQYF. CDR3 sequence (DNA): TGTGCCAGCAGTGAAACTATAAAAGAGACCCAGTACTTC. The variable domain in full, completed from reference TRBV25-1 and TRBJ2-5, reads EADIYQTPRYLVIGTGKKITLECSQTMGHDKMYWYQQDPGMELHLIHYSYGVNSTEKGDLSSESTVSRIRTEHFPLTLESARPSHTSQYLCASSETIKETQYFGPGTRLLVL.

The J gene is TRBJ2-2, the V gene TRBV7-8; 12 positions agree with TRBD2. There are 17 residues in the CDR3. Trimming cost V 4 bases and J 2 bases; bases outside gene matches: 5. Germline V gene sequence: CDR1 SGHVS, CDR2 FQNEAQ. Here the CDR3 DNA reads TGTGCCAGCAGCTGGACTAGCGGGGCTACAAACACCGGGGAGCTGTTTTTT. This gives the protein CASSWTSGATNTGELFF.

The chain is built from TRBV12-5 and TRBJ2-1, with TRBD1 matching over 8 bases. The ends lost 5 bases at V and 7 bases at J; junction bases unmatched: 7. The CDR3 extends over 14 amino acids. Germline V gives CDR1 LGHNT, CDR2 FRNRAP. CDR3 nucleotide sequence: TGTGCTAGTGGTCTCGGACAGGGTGGAAATGAGCAGTTCTTC. It specifies CASGLGQGGNEQFF.

This clone was seen a few times. The rearrangement links TRBV11-3 to TRBJ2-7, with 8 bases that match TRBD1. This CDR3 has 17 amino acids. With 0 bases clipped from V and 2 bases from J, the junction kept 9 bases outside the gene matches. Germline CDR1 is SGHNT and CDR2 is YENEEA. CDR3 sequence (DNA): TGTGCCAGCAGCTTAGATGCAGGGGGCCATTTCACCTACGAGCAGTACGTC. Translation gives CASSLDAGGHFTYEQYV.

The chain combines TRBV6-2 or TRBV6-3 with TRBJ1-2; no clear D gene. The germline CDR1 and CDR2 sequences are MNHEY and SVGEGT. CDR3 size: 11 residues. V lost 2 bases, J lost 9 bases, and 7 bases lay in between. CDR3 bases: TGTGCCAGCAGTTACCTCGGGCGCTACACCTTC. It translates to CASSYLGRYTF.